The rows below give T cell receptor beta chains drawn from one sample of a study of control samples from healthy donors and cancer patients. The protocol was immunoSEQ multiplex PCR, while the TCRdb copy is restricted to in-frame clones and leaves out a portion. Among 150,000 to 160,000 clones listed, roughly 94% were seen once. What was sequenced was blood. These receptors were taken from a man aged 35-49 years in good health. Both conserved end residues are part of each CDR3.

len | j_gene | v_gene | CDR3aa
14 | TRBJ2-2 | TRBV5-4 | CASSRKQGPGELFF
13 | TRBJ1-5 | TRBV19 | CASSIGVHQPQHF
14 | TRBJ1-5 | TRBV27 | CASSEGASNQPQHF
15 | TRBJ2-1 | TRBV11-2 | CASSLWAGGPNEQFF
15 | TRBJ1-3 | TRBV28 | CASSPRGTGGNTIYF
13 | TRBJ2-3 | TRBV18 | CASSGRGVDTQYF
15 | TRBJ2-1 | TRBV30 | CAWGGGDSSYNEQFF
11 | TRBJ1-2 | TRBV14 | CASSTGYGYTF
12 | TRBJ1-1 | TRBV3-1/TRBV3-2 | CASSPTGTEAFF
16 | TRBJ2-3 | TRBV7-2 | CASSPRGAETTDTQYF
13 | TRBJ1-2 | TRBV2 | CASTAEWRYGYTF
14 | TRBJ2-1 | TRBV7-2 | CASSLFGGGDEQFF
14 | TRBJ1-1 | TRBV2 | CASSVWDRNTEAFF
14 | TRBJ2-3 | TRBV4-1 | CASSPGLAADTQYF
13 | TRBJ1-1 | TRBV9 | CASSEQGDTEAFF
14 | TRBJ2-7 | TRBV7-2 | CASSTQGSSYEQYF